The 2 T cell receptor beta chains reported below all come from one sample, sequenced in a study of PD-1 blockade in classical Hodgkin lymphoma. Produced via immunoSEQ multiplex PCR; TCRdb's table is partial and in-frame only. The table has some 65,000 clones, 70% to 75% seen once. Relapse was seen in all patients after autologous stem cell transplantation, and brentuximab vedotin exposure was variable. The source material was peripheral blood mononuclear cells (PBMCs), sampled before the second cycle of nivolumab. The origin of the receptors is a human donor with classical Hodgkin lymphoma.

This clone was found a few times. The chain joins TRBV28 to TRBJ1-1; the D gene is possibly TRBD1 (5 bases). Germline V gene lookup returns CDR1 MDHEN and CDR2 SYDVKM. The CDR3 length is 14 residues. V dropped 3 bases and J dropped 6 bases, with 14 bases sitting between them. In DNA form, the CDR3 reads TGTGCCAGCAGTTTCGAGACAAGGGGTGCTGAAGCTTTCTTT. It codes for CASSFETRGAEAFF.

The V call is TRBV19, the J call TRBJ1-3; no definite D call. Germline V gives CDR1 LNHDA, CDR2 SQIVND (reference sequence). Trimming pared 1 base from V and 0 bases from J, leaving 4 bases between. The CDR3 is 14 residues long. This chain's CDR3 is CASSIGDSGNTIYF. The CDR3 DNA reads TGTGCCAGTAGTATAGGGGACTCTGGAAACACCATATATTTT.